Presented here are 2 T cell receptor beta chains from one specimen sequenced in a study of T cell responses to AZD1222 COVID-19 vaccine. This table comes from immunoSEQ multiplex PCR, and its TCRdb copy is limited to in-frame clones, with some not included. The sample yields 150,000 or so clones, about 90% seen once. Specimen: peripheral blood, collected 28 days after the second AZD1222 dose. The source of these receptors is an adult who received the AZD1222 COVID-19 vaccine.

This clone was seen once. CDR3 sequence reads: CASSQEPGGAKNIQYF. As DNA, the CDR3 is TGTGCCAGCAGCCAAGAACCGGGCGGCGCCAAAAACATTCAGTACTTC. V gene TRBV3-1 (or the pseudogene TRBV3-2) combines with J gene TRBJ2-4; D is uncertain. This CDR3 contains 16 residues. With 0 bases removed from V and 1 base from J, the gap between germline ends came to 10 bases. In germline, CDR1 is LGHDT, CDR2 YNNKEL (reference sequence).

V gene TRBV6-1 combines with J gene TRBJ2-7; the D gene is possibly TRBD1 (6 bases). Germline values: CDR1 MNHNS, CDR2 SASEGT. V was cut by 2 bases and J by 2 bases, with 7 bases left in between. This CDR3 is 13 amino acids long. The CDR3 here is CASSENRAYEQYF. The CDR3 region has the DNA TGTGCCAGCAGTGAAAACAGGGCCTACGAGCAGTACTTC.